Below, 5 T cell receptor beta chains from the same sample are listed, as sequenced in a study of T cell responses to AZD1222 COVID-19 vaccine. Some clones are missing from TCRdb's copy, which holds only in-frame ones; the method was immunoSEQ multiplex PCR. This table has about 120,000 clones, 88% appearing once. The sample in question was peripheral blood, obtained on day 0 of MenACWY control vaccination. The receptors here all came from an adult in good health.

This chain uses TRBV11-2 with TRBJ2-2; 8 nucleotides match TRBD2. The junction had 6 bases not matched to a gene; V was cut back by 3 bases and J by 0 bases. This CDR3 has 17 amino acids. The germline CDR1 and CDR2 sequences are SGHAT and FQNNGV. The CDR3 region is CASSLFSGGANTGELFF. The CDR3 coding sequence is TGTGCCAGCAGCTTGTTCAGCGGGGGCGCGAACACCGGGGAGCTGTTTTTT.

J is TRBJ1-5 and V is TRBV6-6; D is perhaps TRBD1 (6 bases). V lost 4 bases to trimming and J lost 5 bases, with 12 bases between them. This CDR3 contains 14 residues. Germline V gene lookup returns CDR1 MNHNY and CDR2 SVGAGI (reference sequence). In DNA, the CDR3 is TGTGCCAGCAGTTTACAGGGTTTCGATCAGCCCCAGCATTTT. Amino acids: CASSLQGFDQPQHF.

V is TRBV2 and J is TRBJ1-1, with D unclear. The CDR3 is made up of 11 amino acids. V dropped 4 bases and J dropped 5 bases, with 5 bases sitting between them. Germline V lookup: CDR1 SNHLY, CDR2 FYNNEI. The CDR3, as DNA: TGTGCCAGCAGTGGCTTGACTGAAGCTTTCTTT. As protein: CASSGLTEAFF. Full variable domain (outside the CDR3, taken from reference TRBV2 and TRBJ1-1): EPEVTQTPSHQVTQMGQEVILRCVPISNHLYFYWYRQILGQKVEFLVSFYNNEISEKSEIFDDQFSVERPDGSNFTLKIRSTKLEDSAMYFCASSGLTEAFFGQGTRLTVV.

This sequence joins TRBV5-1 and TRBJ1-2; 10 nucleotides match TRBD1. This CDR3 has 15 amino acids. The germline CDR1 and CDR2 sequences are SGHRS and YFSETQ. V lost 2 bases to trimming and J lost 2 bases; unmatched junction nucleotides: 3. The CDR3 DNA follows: TGCGCCAGCAGCTTAGGGACAGGGGAAAACTATGGCTACACCTTC. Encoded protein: CASSLGTGENYGYTF.

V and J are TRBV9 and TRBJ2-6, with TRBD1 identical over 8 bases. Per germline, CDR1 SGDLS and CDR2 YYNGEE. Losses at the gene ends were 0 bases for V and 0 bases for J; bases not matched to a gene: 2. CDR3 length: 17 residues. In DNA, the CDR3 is TGTGCCAGCAGCGTAGGGCAGGGGGCCTCTGGGGCCAACGTCCTGACTTTC. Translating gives CASSVGQGASGANVLTF. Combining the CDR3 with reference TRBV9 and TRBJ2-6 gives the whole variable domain DSGVTQTPKHLITATGQRVTLRCSPRSGDLSVYWYQQSLDQGLQFLIQYYNGEERAKGNILERFSAQQFPDLHSELNLSSLELGDSALYFCASSVGQGASGANVLTFGAGSRLTVL.